The entry below describes one T cell receptor beta chain. No antigen is known for it. These data originate in a study of T cell responses to AZD1222 COVID-19 vaccine. Study findings and constraints: Repertoire samples came only from after the peak T cell response. The breadth and depth of Spike-specific TCRs increased once two AZD1222 doses had been given. Donors skewed white British and female; clonal diversity was possibly underestimated.

Trimming pared 3 bases from V and 6 bases from J, leaving 12 bases between. The CDR3 covers 13 residues. The germline gives CDR1 SNHLY, CDR2 FYNNEI. The method was immunoSEQ multiplex PCR; TCRdb's version includes in-frame clones alone and lacks a portion of them. The sample lists tens of thousands of clones, about 79% seen once, with around 20% in the top ten. This rearrangement joins TRBV2 to TRBJ2-7; D unclear. Sequenced material: peripheral blood, taken on day 0 of AZD1222 vaccination. The origin of this receptor is an adult in good health. The CDR3 DNA reads as TGTGCCAGCAGTGAGCGCAGCGTATCCGAGCAGTACGTC. This encodes CASSERSVSEQYV.